This T cell receptor beta chain was recorded in a study of tissue T cells after allogeneic stem cell transplantation. Time point given: mouse harvest day 14 after allogeneic transplant. Tail vein injection delivered 10^7 T-cell-depleted bone marrow cells and 10^6 splenic CD5+ T cells. Tissues came from B6→BALB/c major-mismatch GVHD mice at day 7 or 14. Libraries were prepared by immunoSEQ multiplex PCR; TCRdb keeps only in-frame clonotypes and omits some of them. Of roughly 7,700 clones detected, roughly a third appear once; the ten largest clones hold roughly 6.4%. Germline loops: CDR1 LGHDT, CDR2 YNNKQL (reference sequence). CDR3 length: 14 residues. Unmatched junction bases numbered 4, after V lost 6 bases and J lost 5 bases. Concerning this clone itself: No antigen is known for it. Gene names refer to mouse genes. Read data end 1 residue before the CDR3 end; the end is taken from the germline J gene.

Notes on the study in general: Within patients, tissue anatomy strongly shaped TCR repertoire composition. Sampling depth was limited, and the cohort was small and clinically varied.

V is TRBV4 and J is TRBJ2-5; 11 positions match TRBD2. Sequencing was done on a sample of skin. The TCR comes from a female BALB/c mouse given C57BL/6 T cells with graft-versus-host disease after an allogeneic hematopoietic cell transplant. The CDR3 DNA, read in part, is TGTGCCAGCAGACCCGGACTGGGGGGAGACACCCAGTAC. Translation: CASRPGLGGDTQY. The full CDR3 protein is CASRPGLGGDTQYF.